The 27 T cell receptor beta chains below come from one sample, sequenced in a study of T cell repertoires in aging, cancer and after chemotherapy. Multiplex touch-down PCR with TRB-A/B primers amplified rearranged V-D-J TRB sequences. TCRdb reprocessed the multiplex PCR reads via MiXCR and lists one record per CDR3 protein. The table records around 12,000 distinct CDR3 sequences, over 20% of them present only once. Peripheral blood genomic DNA, not sorted cells or RNA, was the template. Input material: blood. The receptors stem from a human donor in good health.

Concerning this clonotype itself: A much larger clone sits a single nucleotide away, making a read error possible. The chain recombines TRBV12-3 or TRBV12-4 with TRBJ1-1; D is unclear. Trimming removed 3 bases at V and 5 bases at J, with 16 bases between. The CDR3 runs 15 residues. The chain's CDR3 is CASSFQQSALTEAFF. CDR3 bases: TGTGCCAGCAGTTTTCAACAGTCTGCTTTGACTGAAGCTTTCTTT.

This clonotype is classed as medium-sized. The V and J genes are TRBV6-5 and TRBJ1-2; D is undetermined. There are 16 residues in the CDR3. V lost 0 bases to trimming and J lost 2 bases, with 13 bases between them. Germline CDR1 is MNHEY and CDR2 is SVGAGI. The CDR3 protein is CASSYSTLRSNYGYTF. CDR3 in DNA: TGTGCCAGCAGTTACTCGACTTTAAGGTCCAACTATGGCTACACCTTC.

This clonotype is categorized as medium-sized. V usage is TRBV29-1 and J usage is TRBJ1-1; 10 bases agree with TRBD1. This CDR3 region has 13 residues. Germline assignment: CDR1 SQVTM and CDR2 ANQGSEA. Trimming removed 6 bases from V and 1 base from J; junction bases left unmatched: 2. The CDR3 DNA follows: TGCAGCGTCAGGACAGGGGGGAACACTGAAGCTTTCTTT. It specifies CSVRTGGNTEAFF. The variable domain in full, completed from reference TRBV29-1 and TRBJ1-1, reads SAVISQKPSRDICQRGTSLTIQCQVDSQVTMMFWYRQQPGQSLTLIATANQGSEATYESGFVIDKFPISRPNLTFSTLTVSNMSPEDSSIYLCSVRTGGNTEAFFGQGTRLTVV.

The chain links TRBV12-3 or TRBV12-4 to TRBJ1-4; D remains unclear. There are 16 residues in the CDR3. For the CDR3, the DNA is TGTGCTAGTGGTTCGGCGTTATACTTGACGGGTGAAAAACTGTTTTTT. It specifies CASGSALYLTGEKLFF.

This clonotype was counted between two and nine times. The J gene is TRBJ1-2, the V gene TRBV4-3, with D tentatively TRBD1 (6 bases). V lost 1 base, J lost 8 bases, and 14 bases lay in between. CDR1 and CDR2 (germline): LGHNA, YSLEER. CDR3 size: 14 residues. Here the CDR3 reads CASSQAGGAVGYTF. The CDR3 DNA is TGCGCCAGCAGCCAAGCGGGGGGCGCGGTCGGCTACACCTTC.

Turning to this clonotype: The junction and the germline gene differ at one end; a read error may be behind it. The rearrangement uses TRBV20-1 and TRBJ2-5; possible D gene TRBD2, 5 bases. CDR3 length: 13 amino acids. CDR1 and CDR2 (germline): DFQATT, SNEGSKA (reference sequence). The CDR3 sequence: CSARPGLGEAQYF. For the CDR3, the DNA is TGCAGTGCTAGACCGGGGTTGGGAGAGGCCCAGTACTTC.

The chain combines TRBV20-1 with TRBJ2-1, with TRBD1 identical over 10 bases. The CDR3 spans 14 residues. CDR1 and CDR2 (germline): DFQATT, SNEGSKA (reference sequence). The V segment lost 0 bases and the J segment 8 bases; nucleotides outside the gene matches: 4. The CDR3 nucleotides are TGCAGTGCTAGAGACCGGGACAGGGGAGATGAGCAGTTCTTC. Its translation: CSARDRDRGDEQFF.

In this sample, this clonotype is medium-sized. J is TRBJ2-7 and V is TRBV5-6, with D unclear. Germline lookup yields CDR1 SGHDT and CDR2 YYEEEE. The CDR3 loop spans 14 amino acids. Trimming removed 4 bases at V and 6 bases at J, with 17 bases between. The CDR3 is CASSRVGRPGEQYF. The CDR3 region has the DNA TGTGCCAGCAGCCGCGTGGGCCGACCGGGCGAGCAGTACTTC.

A note on this clonotype: This sequence may be a read error, since a much larger clone differs from it by one base. This chain uses TRBV7-4 with TRBJ1-2; D is uncertain. CDR1 and CDR2 (germline): SGHVT, SQSDAQ. Trimming stripped 3 bases from V and 7 bases from J, with 15 bases between. This CDR3 has 14 amino acids. The DNA for the CDR3 is TGTGCCAGCAGCTTCGGCCGCGAAGTGGGTGGCTACACCTTC. Protein sequence: CASSFGREVGGYTF.

The gene calls are TRBV7-3 and TRBJ2-2, with D perhaps TRBD2 (6 bases). Looked up from germline, CDR1 is SGHTA and CDR2 is FQGTGA. V lost 6 bases to trimming and J lost 5 bases, with 10 bases between them. The CDR3 contains 13 residues. The CDR3, as DNA: TGTGCCAGCAGTCGGGAGAGAACCGGGGAGCTGTTTTTT. Translated, it gives CASSRERTGELFF.

This clonotype was counted at least ten times. The rearrangement links TRBV7-6 to TRBJ2-7; TRBD1 matches 10 bases. With 1 base clipped from V and 4 bases from J, the junction kept 10 bases outside the gene matches. Germline V CDR1 and CDR2: SGHVS, FNYEAQ. The CDR3 length is 17 residues. The CDR3 sequence: CASSLGGGTGDGYEQYF. CDR3 bases: TGTGCCAGCAGCTTAGGAGGCGGGACAGGGGATGGATACGAGCAGTACTTC.

This clonotype is judged medium-sized. The chain has TRBV20-1 and TRBJ2-7, with 8 bases lining up with TRBD1. The CDR3 is 12 residues long. After removal of 5 bases from V and 4 bases from J, the junction contained 4 bases not matched to a gene. Germline lookup yields CDR1 DFQATT and CDR2 SNEGSKA (reference sequence). CDR3 sequence reads: CSALTGAYEQYF. As DNA, the CDR3 is TGCAGTGCTCTGACAGGGGCGTACGAGCAGTACTTC.

This clonotype was counted between two and nine times. This chain joins TRBV6-6 and TRBJ2-2, with D uncertain. The CDR3 spans 12 residues. Trimming took 5 bases from V and 2 from J, leaving 3 bases between them. Germline loops: CDR1 MNHNY, CDR2 SVGAGI (reference sequence). Written as DNA, the CDR3 is TGTGCCAGCAGTAGAAACACCGGGGAGCTGTTTTTT. Residues: CASSRNTGELFF.

This clonotype was counted only a few times. This chain connects TRBV5-1 to TRBJ1-6; perhaps TRBD1 as D (6 bases). The germline V gene has CDR1 SGHRS and CDR2 YFSETQ. V was trimmed by 4 bases and J by 2 bases, leaving 10 bases between them. The CDR3 extends over 15 amino acids. CDR3 region: CASSNGGTYNSPLHF. The CDR3 DNA reads TGCGCCAGCAGCAATGGGGGCACCTATAATTCACCCCTCCACTTT. Full variable domain (outside the CDR3, taken from reference TRBV5-1 and TRBJ1-6): KAGVTQTPRYLIKTRGQQVTLSCSPISGHRSVSWYQQTPGQGLQFLFEYFSETQRNKGNFPGRFSGRQFSNSRSEMNVSTLELGDSALYLCASSNGGTYNSPLHFGNGTRLTVT.

Remarks on this clonotype: A much larger clone differs from this one at a single base, so this may be a read error. The gene calls are TRBV20-1 and TRBJ1-2; D gene unclear. Germline loops: CDR1 DFQATT, CDR2 SNEGSKA (reference sequence). This CDR3 contains 13 residues. CDR3 in DNA: TGCAGTGCTACAAAACAGATAGGCTATGGCTACATCTTC. Its translation: CSATKQIGYGYIF.

By its share, this clonotype is medium-sized. The rearrangement links TRBV30 to TRBJ1-6; 7 bases line up with TRBD1. V lost 5 bases, J lost 5 bases, and 3 bases stayed unmatched. There are 13 residues in the CDR3. CDR1 is GTSNPN, CDR2 SVGIG, per germline (reference sequence). The CDR3 is CAWGTANNSPLHF. As DNA, the CDR3 is TGTGCCTGGGGGACAGCCAATAATTCACCCCTCCACTTT.

The chain links TRBV20-1 to TRBJ1-5; D ambiguous. Deletions cut 3 bases from V and 0 bases from J, with 12 bases between. Germline V CDR1 and CDR2: DFQATT, SNEGSKA (reference sequence). This CDR3 has 15 amino acids. The CDR3 region has the DNA TGCAGTGCTAGCGGTGGCCTGTATAGCAATCAGCCCCAGCATTTT. This translates into CSASGGLYSNQPQHF.

This clonotype is judged medium-sized. This chain links TRBV6-1 with TRBJ1-1; D remains ambiguous. Per the germline V gene, CDR1 is MNHNS and CDR2 is SASEGT. The CDR3 runs 13 residues. V dropped 0 bases and J dropped 1 base, with 3 bases sitting between them. CDR3 region: CASSEAENTEAFF. CDR3 in DNA: TGTGCCAGCAGTGAAGCAGAGAACACTGAAGCTTTCTTT.

This clonotype showed up just once. The chain carries TRBV4-3 and TRBJ1-1; D might be TRBD1 (5 bases). The length of the CDR3 is 15 residues. Between the trimmed V and J ends, which lost 2 bases and 4 bases, there was a span of 14 bases. Germline CDR1 reads LGHNA; CDR2 reads YSLEER. Here the CDR3 reads CASSQPGTVGTEAFF. CDR3 DNA sequence: TGCGCCAGCAGCCAACCGGGGACGGTGGGCACTGAAGCTTTCTTT.

This clonotype has just a few counts. V usage is TRBV20-1 and J usage is TRBJ1-2; D is undetermined. Germline assignment: CDR1 DFQATT and CDR2 SNEGSKA (reference sequence). Trimming stripped 0 bases from V and 5 bases from J, with 16 bases between. CDR3 size: 15 residues. CDR3 residues: CSARDMPGRGYGYTF. The CDR3 DNA is TGCAGTGCTAGAGATATGCCAGGCCGCGGGTATGGCTACACCTTC.

This clonotype has more than one count but fewer than ten. This chain connects TRBV24-1 to TRBJ1-2; D might be TRBD1 (5 bases). The CDR3 extends over 16 amino acids. With 2 bases removed from V and 7 bases from J, the gap between germline ends came to 19 bases. Germline values: CDR1 KGHDR, CDR2 SFDVKD. CDR3 sequence: CATSDWARGLSVGYTF. CDR3 nucleotides: TGTGCCACCAGTGATTGGGCCCGGGGACTATCGGTTGGCTACACCTTC.

The chain recombines TRBV20-1 with TRBJ1-1; a weak D match, TRBD1 (5 bases). The germline V gene encodes CDR1 DFQATT and CDR2 SNEGSKA (reference sequence). This CDR3 spans 14 amino acids. Trimming took 0 bases from V and 3 from J, leaving 11 bases between them. CDR3 region: CSAREGVSDTEAFF. In nucleotides, the CDR3 is TGCAGTGCTAGAGAGGGGGTTTCGGACACTGAAGCTTTCTTT.

The rearrangement links TRBV11-2 to TRBJ2-3, with unresolved D. CDR3 length equals 13 residues. Germline lookup yields CDR1 SGHAT and CDR2 FQNNGV. Trimming pared 5 bases from V and 9 bases from J, leaving 15 bases between. CDR3 sequence reads: CASSPAQASTQYF. The CDR3 DNA is TGTGCCAGCAGCCCAGCCCAGGCGTCGACGCAGTATTTT. Full variable domain (outside the CDR3, taken from reference TRBV11-2 and TRBJ2-3): EAGVAQSPRYKIIEKRQSVAFWCNPISGHATLYWYQQILGQGPKLLIQFQNNGVVDDSQLPKDRFSAERLKGVDSTLKIQPAKLEDSAVYLCASSPAQASTQYFGPGTRLTVL.

V usage is TRBV12-1 and J usage is TRBJ1-3. TRBV12-1 is described as a pseudogene. This CDR3 contains 19 residues. The chain's CDR3 is CASSFAPAGLGCSGNTIYF. Written as DNA, the CDR3 is TGTGCCAGCAGCTTTGCGCCCGCAGGATTAGGGTGCTCTGGAAACACCATATATTTT.

Worth noting for this clonotype: A junction end diverges from the germline sequence, so it may reflect a read error. This chain uses TRBV15 with TRBJ2-5, with a possible D match to TRBD2 (6 bases). The CDR3 length is 12 residues. Germline CDR1 reads LNHNV; CDR2 reads YYDKDF (reference sequence). The CDR3 sequence is CVTSRLGEAQYF. The CDR3 region has the DNA TGTGTCACCAGCAGGCTAGGGGAGGCCCAGTACTTC.

The DNA for the CDR3 is TGCAGTGCGCCCTTCACAGGGGGCGGCTATGGCTACACCTTC. It codes for CSAPFTGGGYGYTF. The chain joins TRBV20-1 to TRBJ1-2, with TRBD1 matching 9 bases. CDR3 size: 14 residues. Germline V gives CDR1 DFQATT, CDR2 SNEGSKA (reference sequence). Trimming took 6 bases from V and 4 from J; bases not matched to a gene: 9.

This clonotype was seen more than once but under ten times. This sequence joins TRBV7-2 and TRBJ2-1; 10 bases are a match to TRBD2. J was trimmed by 4 bases and V by 4 bases; bases with no gene match: 4. Germline CDR1 and CDR2: SGHTA and FQGNSA. There are 15 residues in the CDR3. The CDR3: CASSSGLAVYNEQFF. CDR3 coding DNA: TGTGCCAGCAGCTCCGGACTAGCGGTTTACAATGAGCAGTTCTTC.